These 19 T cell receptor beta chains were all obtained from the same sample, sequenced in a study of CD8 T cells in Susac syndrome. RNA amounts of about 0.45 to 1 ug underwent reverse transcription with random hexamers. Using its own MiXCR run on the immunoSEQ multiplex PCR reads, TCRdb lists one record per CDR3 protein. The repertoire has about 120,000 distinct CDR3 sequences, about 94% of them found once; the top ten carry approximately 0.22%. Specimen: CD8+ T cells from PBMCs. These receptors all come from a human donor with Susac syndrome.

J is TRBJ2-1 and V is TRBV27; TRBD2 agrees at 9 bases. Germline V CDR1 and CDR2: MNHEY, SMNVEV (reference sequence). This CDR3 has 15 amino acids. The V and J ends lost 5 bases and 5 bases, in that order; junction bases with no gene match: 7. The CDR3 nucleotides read TGTGCCAGCAGTCCACCTAGCGGGATGCACAATGAGCAGTTCTTC. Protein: CASSPPSGMHNEQFF.

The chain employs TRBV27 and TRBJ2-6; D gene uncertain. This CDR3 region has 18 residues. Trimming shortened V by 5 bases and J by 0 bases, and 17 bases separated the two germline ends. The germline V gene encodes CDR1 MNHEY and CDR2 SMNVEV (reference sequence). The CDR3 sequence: CASSTDGLTLSGANVLTF. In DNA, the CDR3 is TGTGCCAGCAGTACGGACGGCCTCACGCTCTCTGGGGCCAACGTCCTGACTTTC.

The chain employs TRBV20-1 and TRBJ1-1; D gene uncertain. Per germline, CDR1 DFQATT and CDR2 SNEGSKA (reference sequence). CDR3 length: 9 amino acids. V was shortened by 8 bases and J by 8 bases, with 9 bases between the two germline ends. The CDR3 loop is CSPEGEAFF. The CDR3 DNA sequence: TGCAGTCCCGAGGGCGAAGCTTTCTTT.

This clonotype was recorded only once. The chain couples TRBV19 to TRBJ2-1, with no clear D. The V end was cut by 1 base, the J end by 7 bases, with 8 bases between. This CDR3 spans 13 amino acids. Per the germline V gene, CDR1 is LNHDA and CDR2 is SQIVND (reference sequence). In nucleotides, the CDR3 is TGTGCCAGTAGTATAGGGCCTGGGAATGAGCAGTTCTTC. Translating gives CASSIGPGNEQFF.

The CDR3 bases are TGCAGTGCTAGTGTGCAGGGCCAGCGTAACAATGAGCAGTTCTTC. It translates to CSASVQGQRNNEQFF. The chain employs TRBV20-1 and TRBJ2-1; perhaps TRBD1 as D (5 bases). CDR1 and CDR2 from the germline V gene are DFQATT and SNEGSKA (reference sequence). This CDR3 is 15 amino acids long. The germline V and J ends were trimmed by 3 bases and 5 bases, with 17 bases remaining between them.

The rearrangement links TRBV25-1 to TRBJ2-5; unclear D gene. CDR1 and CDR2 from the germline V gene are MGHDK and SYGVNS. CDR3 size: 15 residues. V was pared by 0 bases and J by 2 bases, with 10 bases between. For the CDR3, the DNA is TGTGCCAGCAGTGAATACGGCAGCCCACAAGAGACCCAGTACTTC. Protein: CASSEYGSPQETQYF.

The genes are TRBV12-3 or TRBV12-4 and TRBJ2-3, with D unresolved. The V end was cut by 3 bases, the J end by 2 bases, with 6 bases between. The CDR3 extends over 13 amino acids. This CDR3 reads CASSLAITDTQYF. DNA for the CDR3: TGTGCCAGCAGTTTGGCCATCACAGATACGCAGTATTTT.

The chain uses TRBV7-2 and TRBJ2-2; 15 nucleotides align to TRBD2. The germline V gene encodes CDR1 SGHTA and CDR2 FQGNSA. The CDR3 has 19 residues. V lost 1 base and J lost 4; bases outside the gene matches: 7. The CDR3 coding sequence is TGTGCCAGCAGCTTAGGGACTAGCGGGAGGGCCGTCAGCACCGGGGAGCTGTTTTTT. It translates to CASSLGTSGRAVSTGELFF.

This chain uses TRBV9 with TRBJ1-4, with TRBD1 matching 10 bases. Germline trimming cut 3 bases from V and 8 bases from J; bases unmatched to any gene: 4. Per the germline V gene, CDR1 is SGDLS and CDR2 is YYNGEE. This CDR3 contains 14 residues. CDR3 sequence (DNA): TGTGCCAGCAGCGCCGGGACAGGGGTCGAAAAACTGTTTTTT. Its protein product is CASSAGTGVEKLFF.

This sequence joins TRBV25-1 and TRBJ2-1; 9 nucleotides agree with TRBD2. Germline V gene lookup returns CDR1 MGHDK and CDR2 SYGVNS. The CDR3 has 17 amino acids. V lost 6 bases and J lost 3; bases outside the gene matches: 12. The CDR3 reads CASSMGASGAFYNEQFF. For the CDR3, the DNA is TGTGCCAGCAGCATGGGGGCTAGCGGGGCCTTCTACAATGAGCAGTTCTTC.

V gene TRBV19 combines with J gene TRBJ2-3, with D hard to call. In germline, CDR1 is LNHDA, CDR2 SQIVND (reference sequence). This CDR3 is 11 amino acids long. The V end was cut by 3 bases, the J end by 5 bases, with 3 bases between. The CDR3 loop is CASSIVDTQYF. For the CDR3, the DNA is TGTGCCAGTAGTATTGTAGATACGCAGTATTTT.

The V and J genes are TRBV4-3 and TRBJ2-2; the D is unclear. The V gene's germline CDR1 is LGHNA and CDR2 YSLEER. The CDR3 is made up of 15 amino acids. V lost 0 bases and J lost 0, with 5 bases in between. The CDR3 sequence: CASSQDRSNTGELFF. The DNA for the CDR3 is TGCGCCAGCAGCCAAGATCGGTCGAACACCGGGGAGCTGTTTTTT.

The CDR3, as DNA: TGTGCTAGTGCCATGGGGGGCCAGCAGTACTTC. Amino acids: CASAMGGQQYF. The gene calls are TRBV12-5 and TRBJ2-7; D tentatively reads TRBD1 or TRBD2 (6 bases each). Trimming removed 7 bases from V and 8 bases from J, with 12 bases in between. This CDR3 has 11 amino acids. Germline V gives CDR1 LGHNT, CDR2 FRNRAP.

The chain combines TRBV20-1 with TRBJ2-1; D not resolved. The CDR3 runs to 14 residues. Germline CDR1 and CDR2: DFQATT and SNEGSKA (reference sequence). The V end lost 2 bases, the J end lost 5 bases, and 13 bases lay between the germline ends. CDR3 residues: CSARRQASDNEQFF. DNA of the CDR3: TGCAGTGCTAGACGGCAGGCTTCAGACAATGAGCAGTTCTTC.

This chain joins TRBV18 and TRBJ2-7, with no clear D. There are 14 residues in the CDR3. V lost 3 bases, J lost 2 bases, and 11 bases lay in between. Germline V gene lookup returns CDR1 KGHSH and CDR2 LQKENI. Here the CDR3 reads CASSPPAAAYEQYF. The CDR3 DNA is TGTGCCAGCTCACCCCCGGCGGCAGCCTACGAGCAGTACTTC.

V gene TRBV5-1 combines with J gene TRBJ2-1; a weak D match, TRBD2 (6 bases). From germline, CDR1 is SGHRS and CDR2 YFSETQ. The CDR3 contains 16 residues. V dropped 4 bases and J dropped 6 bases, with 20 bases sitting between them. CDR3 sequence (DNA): TGCGCCAGCAGCACTAACCGGGACTCCGCCTCCAATGAGCAGTTCTTC. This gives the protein CASSTNRDSASNEQFF.

CDR3 DNA sequence: TGTGCCAGCAGTTTCGCAGGGAGCAATCAGCCCCAGCATTTT. The encoded protein is CASSFAGSNQPQHF. The rearrangement links TRBV27 to TRBJ1-5; maybe TRBD1 (5 bases). Germline lookup yields CDR1 MNHEY and CDR2 SMNVEV (reference sequence). The CDR3 has 14 amino acids. V lost 3 bases to trimming and J lost 1 base, with 7 bases between them.

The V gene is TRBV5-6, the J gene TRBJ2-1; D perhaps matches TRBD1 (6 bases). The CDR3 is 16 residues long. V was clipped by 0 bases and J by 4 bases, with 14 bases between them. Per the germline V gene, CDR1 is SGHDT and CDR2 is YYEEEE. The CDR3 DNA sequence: TGTGCCAGCAGCTTGGCGGTACAGGGTGCTTACAATGAGCAGTTCTTC. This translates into CASSLAVQGAYNEQFF.

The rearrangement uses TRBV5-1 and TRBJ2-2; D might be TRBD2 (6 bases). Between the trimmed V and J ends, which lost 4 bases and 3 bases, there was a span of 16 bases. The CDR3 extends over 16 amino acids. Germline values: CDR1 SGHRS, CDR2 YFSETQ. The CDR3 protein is CASSDPEEGYTGELFF. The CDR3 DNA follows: TGCGCCAGCAGCGATCCGGAGGAGGGTTACACCGGGGAGCTGTTTTTT.